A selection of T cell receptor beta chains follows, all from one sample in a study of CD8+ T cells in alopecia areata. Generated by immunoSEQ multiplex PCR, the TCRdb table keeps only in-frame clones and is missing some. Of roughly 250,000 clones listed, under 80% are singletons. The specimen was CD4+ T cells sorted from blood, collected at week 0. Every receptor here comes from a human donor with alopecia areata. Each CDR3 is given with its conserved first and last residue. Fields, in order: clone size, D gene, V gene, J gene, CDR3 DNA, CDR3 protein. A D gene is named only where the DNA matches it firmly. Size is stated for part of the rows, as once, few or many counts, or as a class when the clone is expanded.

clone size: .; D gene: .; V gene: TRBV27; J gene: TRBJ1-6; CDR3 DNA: TGTGCCAGCTGCCAGGGCGCAGATAATTCACCCCTCCACTTT; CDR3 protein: CASCQGADNSPLHF
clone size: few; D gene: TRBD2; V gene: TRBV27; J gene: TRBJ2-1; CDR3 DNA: TGTGCCAGCAGTTTTTTCGGTACTAGCGGGGGTTATGAGCAGTTCTTC; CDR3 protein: CASSFFGTSGGYEQFF
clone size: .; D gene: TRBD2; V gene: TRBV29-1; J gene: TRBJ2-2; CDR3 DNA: TGCAGCGCCCGCTGGGGCGGGGGGGCCGGCACCGGGGAGCTGTTTTTT; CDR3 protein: CSARWGGGAGTGELFF
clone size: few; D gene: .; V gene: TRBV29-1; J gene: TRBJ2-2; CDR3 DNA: TGCAGCGTCCGAGCCGCCGGGGAGCTGTTTTTT; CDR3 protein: CSVRAAGELFF
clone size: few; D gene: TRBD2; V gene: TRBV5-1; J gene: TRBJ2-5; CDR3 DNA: TGCGCCAGCAGCGGGACTAGCGGATTAGCGGAGACCCAGTACTTC; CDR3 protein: CASSGTSGLAETQYF
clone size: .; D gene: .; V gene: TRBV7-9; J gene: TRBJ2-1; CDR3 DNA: TGTGCCAGCAGCCCGAGGACCTTTCAGGGTGAGCAGTTCTTC; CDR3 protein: CASSPRTFQGEQFF
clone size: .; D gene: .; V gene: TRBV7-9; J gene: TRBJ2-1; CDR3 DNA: TGTGCCAGCAGCAAGGCCGATGAGCAGTTCTTC; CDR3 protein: CASSKADEQFF
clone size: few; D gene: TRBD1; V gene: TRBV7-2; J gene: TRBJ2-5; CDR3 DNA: TGTGCCAGCGGAGCCACAGGGGGGTCGGAGACCCAGTACTTC; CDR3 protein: CASGATGGSETQYF
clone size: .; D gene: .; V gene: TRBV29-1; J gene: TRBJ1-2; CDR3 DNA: TGCAGCGTTGCGGCTTGGGCAGGGGAAGGCTACACCTTC; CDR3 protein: CSVAAWAGEGYTF
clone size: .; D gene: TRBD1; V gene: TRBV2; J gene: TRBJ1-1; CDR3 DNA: TGTGCCAGCTCACAGGGGCGGAACACTGAAGCTTTCTTT; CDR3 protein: CASSQGRNTEAFF
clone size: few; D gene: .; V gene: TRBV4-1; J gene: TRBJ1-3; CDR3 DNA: TGCGCCAGCAGCCAAGACGAAGGGGATTGGGCCTCTGGAAACACCATATATTTT; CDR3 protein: CASSQDEGDWASGNTIYF
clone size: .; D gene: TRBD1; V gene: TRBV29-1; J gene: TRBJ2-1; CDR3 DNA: TGCAGCGTCCTCGGGCAGGGGGCCTACAATGAGCAGTTCTTC; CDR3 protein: CSVLGQGAYNEQFF
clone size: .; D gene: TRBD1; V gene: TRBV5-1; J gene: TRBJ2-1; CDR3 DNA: TGCGCCAGCAGCTTGGTCGGGACAGGGGGAGATGAGCAGTTCTTC; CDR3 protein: CASSLVGTGGDEQFF
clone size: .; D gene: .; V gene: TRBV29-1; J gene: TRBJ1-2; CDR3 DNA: TGCAGCACTTTGGGGGGAGGGAACTATGGCTACACCTTC; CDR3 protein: CSTLGGGNYGYTF
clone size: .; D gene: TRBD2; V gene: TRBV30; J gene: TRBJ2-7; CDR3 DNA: TGTGCCTGGAGTTCCCCCGGGACTACCTCCTACGAGCAGTACTTC; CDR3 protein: CAWSSPGTTSYEQYF
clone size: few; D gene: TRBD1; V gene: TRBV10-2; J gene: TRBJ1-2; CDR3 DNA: TGCGCCAGCAGTGCCGGGACAGGGAGTTTTTATGGCTACACCTTC; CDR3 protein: CASSAGTGSFYGYTF
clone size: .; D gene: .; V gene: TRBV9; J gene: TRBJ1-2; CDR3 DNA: TGTGCCAGCAGCCCGGAGCGATTTTCCTATGGCTACACCTTC; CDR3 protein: CASSPERFSYGYTF
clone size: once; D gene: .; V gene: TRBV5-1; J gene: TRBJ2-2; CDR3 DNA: TGCGCCAGCAGCCCCGGGCGGGGCACCGGGGAGCTGTTTTTT; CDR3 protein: CASSPGRGTGELFF
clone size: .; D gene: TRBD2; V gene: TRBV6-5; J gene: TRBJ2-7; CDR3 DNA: TGTGCCAGCAGCCCTACTGGCGGGGGGTACGAGCAGTACTTC; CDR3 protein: CASSPTGGGYEQYF
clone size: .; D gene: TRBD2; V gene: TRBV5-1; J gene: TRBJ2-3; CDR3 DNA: TGCGCCAGCAGCTTGGGACTAGCGGGGCCAGGGGATACGCAGTATTTT; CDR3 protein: CASSLGLAGPGDTQYF
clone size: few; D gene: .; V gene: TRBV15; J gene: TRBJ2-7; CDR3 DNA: TGTGCCACCAGCAGAGATCCAGGGTCCCACTACGAGCAGTACTTC; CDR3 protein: CATSRDPGSHYEQYF
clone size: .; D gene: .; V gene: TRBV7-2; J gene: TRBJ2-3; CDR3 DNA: TGTGCCAGCAGCCCCCCTACAGATACGCAGTATTTT; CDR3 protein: CASSPPTDTQYF
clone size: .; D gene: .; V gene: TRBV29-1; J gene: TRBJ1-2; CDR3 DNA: TGCAGCGGCCGACAGGACAATAACTATGGCTACACCTTC; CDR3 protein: CSGRQDNNYGYTF
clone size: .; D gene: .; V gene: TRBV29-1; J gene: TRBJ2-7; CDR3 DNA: TGCAGCGTTGAGGGGCAGAACTACGAGCAGTACTTC; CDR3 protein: CSVEGQNYEQYF